A single sample is the source of the 23 T cell receptor beta chains below, sequenced in a study of cytomegalovirus exposure and HLA in healthy donors. PCR involved 60 Vbeta and 13 Jbeta primers. Data came from immunoSEQ multiplex PCR; TCRdb stores just in-frame clones and leaves some out. In the table there are over 100,000 clones, approximately 78% of which are singletons. The sample was PBMCs. These TCRs come from a woman aged 25 to 39 in good health and CMV-seropositive.

The chain uses TRBV2 and TRBJ2-1, with D uncertain. CDR1 is SNHLY, CDR2 FYNNEI, per germline. V lost 7 bases and J 0 bases, leaving 7 bases between the germline ends. The CDR3 contains 13 residues. The CDR3 bases are TGTGCCAGCATCCCCAGCTCCTACAATGAGCAGTTCTTC. Its translation is CASIPSSYNEQFF.

Concerning this clone: Sequence at one end of the junction differs from germline and may be a read error. This rearrangement joins TRBV6-6 to TRBJ1-5; D call uncertain. Per germline, CDR1 MNHNY and CDR2 SVGAGI (reference sequence). CDR3 length: 15 residues. DNA of the CDR3: TGTGCCAGCAGCCACGGAACCCCTAGCAATCAGCCCCGGCATTTT. It translates to CASSHGTPSNQPRHF.

The chain employs TRBV5-1 and TRBJ1-1; 9 bases are shared with TRBD1. The CDR3 covers 15 residues. The germline gives CDR1 SGHRS, CDR2 YFSETQ. V was clipped by 4 bases and J by 4 bases; unmatched bases: 8. CDR3 region: CASSTGTGQGTEAFF. DNA for the CDR3: TGCGCCAGCAGCACGGGGACAGGGCAAGGCACTGAAGCTTTCTTT.

This clone came up once. V usage is TRBV12-2 and J usage is TRBJ2-3; the tabulated D call, TRBD2, remains unverified against the DNA. TRBV12-2 is a pseudogene. The CDR3 sequence is 17 residues long. The CDR3 DNA reads as TGTGCAAGTCGCCAACCGTTGGGGGGACCCTCAGCAGATACGCAGTATTTT. Encoded protein: CASRQPLGGPSADTQYF.

The chain uses TRBV6-1 and TRBJ2-5; 9 bases line up with TRBD1. The tail of the sequence fits TRBJ2-7 better, so the J call may be wrong. Germline assignment: CDR1 MNHNS and CDR2 SASEGT. CDR3 length: 15 amino acids. The CDR3 spells CASRKTGTGTYEQYF. CDR3 DNA sequence: TGTGCCAGCAGGAAGACCGGGACAGGGACCTACGAGCAGTACTTC.

This sequence joins TRBV18 and TRBJ2-5; TRBD1 might be the D (6 bases). The CDR3 length is 14 residues. Germline loops: CDR1 KGHSH, CDR2 LQKENI. Trimming stripped 3 bases from V and 5 bases from J, with 13 bases between. The CDR3 loop reads CASSPMGTPETQYF. CDR3 bases: TGTGCCAGCTCACCCATGGGGACACCGGAGACCCAGTACTTC.

V gene TRBV29-1 combines with J gene TRBJ2-5; a weak D match, TRBD2 (6 bases). Germline CDR1 SQVTM, CDR2 ANQGSEA. V was clipped by 0 bases and J by 9 bases, with 17 bases between them. The CDR3 consists of 14 residues. Here the CDR3 reads CSVEDSGRDSPQYF. For the CDR3, the DNA is TGCAGCGTTGAAGATAGTGGCAGGGACTCGCCCCAGTACTTC.

Only a few counts were recorded for this clone. This chain connects TRBV9 to TRBJ2-7; 14 bases match TRBD2. The CDR3 length is 16 residues. Germline CDR1 is SGDLS and CDR2 is YYNGEE. V was clipped by 4 bases and J by 4 bases; unmatched bases: 7. The CDR3 here is CASSPGLAGGRYEQYF. CDR3 nucleotides: TGTGCCAGCAGCCCCGGACTAGCGGGGGGCCGTTACGAGCAGTACTTC.

This rearrangement joins TRBV6-5 to TRBJ2-7; D is uncertain. V gave up 2 bases and J gave up 0 bases, with 11 bases separating them. From germline, CDR1 is MNHEY and CDR2 SVGAGI. CDR3 length: 15 amino acids. The CDR3 nucleotides are TGTGCCAGCAGTTACGAACCGTCGAGCTCCTACGAGCAGTACTTC. Protein product: CASSYEPSSSYEQYF.

The CDR3 loop reads CASSFEDYGYTF. CDR3 sequence (DNA): TGTGCCAGCAGCTTCGAGGATTATGGCTACACCTTC. The chain has TRBV5-6 and TRBJ1-2, with D hard to call. Germline V gene sequence: CDR1 SGHDT, CDR2 YYEEEE. Trimming took off 2 bases at V and 5 bases at J, with 7 bases between the two ends. The CDR3 totals 12 residues.

The chain employs TRBV30 and TRBJ1-1, with a possible D match to TRBD1 (5 bases). The CDR3 is 16 amino acids. V lost 2 bases to trimming and J lost 6 bases, with 22 bases between them. The germline CDR1 and CDR2 sequences are GTSNPN and SVGIG (reference sequence). Here the CDR3 DNA reads TGTGCCTGGAGTTCCCCTCACAGGTTATTAGGCTCTGAAGCTTTCTTT. This sequence encodes CAWSSPHRLLGSEAFF.

V usage is TRBV6-6 and J usage is TRBJ1-2; D is undetermined. Trimming shortened V by 7 bases and J by 4 bases, and 19 bases separated the two germline ends. Germline V gene sequence: CDR1 MNHNY, CDR2 SVGAGI (reference sequence). The CDR3 is 15 residues long. The chain's CDR3 is CASNPREGSSYGYTF. As DNA, the CDR3 is TGTGCCAGCAACCCTCGGGAGGGAAGCAGCTATGGCTACACCTTC.

V gene TRBV7-6 combines with J gene TRBJ2-1; 9 bases are a match to TRBD2. The junction had 8 bases not matched to a gene; V was cut back by 1 base and J by 4 bases. Germline V gives CDR1 SGHVS, CDR2 FNYEAQ. The CDR3 length is 17 residues. CDR3 residues: CASSLEASGAYYNEQFF. The CDR3 nucleotides are TGTGCCAGCAGCTTAGAGGCTAGCGGGGCTTATTACAATGAGCAGTTCTTC.

This chain uses TRBV7-9 with TRBJ2-7; possible D gene TRBD1, 6 bases. V was clipped by 5 bases and J by 5 bases, with 16 bases between them. Germline V CDR1 and CDR2: SEHNR, FQNEAQ (reference sequence). This CDR3 has 14 residues. CDR3 in DNA: TGTGCCAGCAGCCCGATGGGGGCCCTAGACGAGCAGTACTTC. Translation gives CASSPMGALDEQYF.

In this sample, this clone turned up a few times. The V and J genes are TRBV4-2 and TRBJ2-7, with a weak D call TRBD1 (5 bases). V lost 1 base and J 3 bases, leaving 7 bases between the germline ends. The germline V gene encodes CDR1 LGHNA and CDR2 YNFKEQ. CDR3 size: 13 residues. As DNA, the CDR3 is TGTGCCAGCAGCCAAGGGGGCCACTACGAGCAGTACTTC. As protein: CASSQGGHYEQYF.

A word on this clone: The same CDR3 can be traced to other DNA sequences in this sample. The J gene is TRBJ1-1, the V gene TRBV5-1; D uncertain. The V gene's germline CDR1 is SGHRS and CDR2 YFSETQ. The CDR3 length is 13 residues. The ends were cut back, 0 bases at V and 2 bases at J, with 5 bases in the middle. The chain's CDR3 is CASSLAGNTEAFF. CDR3 DNA: TGCGCCAGCAGCTTGGCCGGTAACACTGAAGCTTTCTTT.

As for this clone: Its ends do not fully match the called genes, so a read error is possible. In DNA form, the CDR3 reads TGTGCCAGCAGGGAAGGACTAGCGGGGGGGCGAGAGACCCAGTACTTC. Translation gives CASREGLAGGRETQYF. The gene calls are TRBV2 and TRBJ2-5, with 15 bases aligning to TRBD2. In germline, CDR1 is SNHLY, CDR2 FYNNEI. The CDR3 sequence is 16 residues long.

The chain has TRBV4-1 and TRBJ2-1; D may be TRBD2 (7 bases). Germline V gene lookup returns CDR1 MGHRA and CDR2 YSYEKL. The CDR3 totals 14 residues. Trimming removed 0 bases at V and 10 bases at J, with 13 bases between. CDR3: CASSQEGGGREQFF. CDR3 DNA sequence: TGCGCCAGCAGCCAAGAGGGAGGGGGACGGGAGCAGTTCTTC.

This rearrangement joins TRBV5-1 to TRBJ1-1; 11 bases are shared with TRBD1. Germline V CDR1 and CDR2: SGHRS, YFSETQ. The CDR3 contains 15 residues. V lost 3 bases to trimming and J lost 6 bases; unmatched junction nucleotides: 7. The chain's CDR3 is CASSSGQGALAEAFF. In DNA form, the CDR3 reads TGCGCCAGCAGCTCAGGACAGGGGGCGTTGGCTGAAGCTTTCTTT.

The chain couples TRBV6-6 to TRBJ1-2; no clear D gene. The CDR3 runs to 13 residues. V was cut by 6 bases and J by 8 bases, with 16 bases left in between. The germline CDR1 and CDR2 sequences are MNHNY and SVGAGI (reference sequence). The CDR3: CASSSLRDGGYTF. In nucleotides, the CDR3 is TGTGCCAGCAGCAGCTTGAGGGATGGAGGCTACACCTTC.

The chain combines TRBV5-1 with TRBJ1-4; D call uncertain. Germline CDR1 is SGHRS and CDR2 is YFSETQ. The CDR3 spans 14 residues. Trimming stripped 5 bases from V and 5 bases from J, with 13 bases between. The CDR3 reads CASRTSGLNEKLFF. The CDR3 coding sequence is TGCGCCAGCAGAACCAGCGGATTAAATGAAAAACTGTTTTTT.

DNA of the CDR3: TGCGCCAGCAGCTTGGAGTCAGGATTAAATGAAAAACTGTTTTTT. Translated, it gives CASSLESGLNEKLFF. This sequence joins TRBV5-1 and TRBJ1-4; D is unresolved. Trimming cost V 0 bases and J 5 bases, with 11 bases left between them. The V gene's germline CDR1 is SGHRS and CDR2 YFSETQ. CDR3 size: 15 residues.

The J gene is TRBJ2-7, the V gene TRBV2; maybe TRBD1 (5 bases). Germline V gene sequence: CDR1 SNHLY, CDR2 FYNNEI. V gave up 6 bases and J gave up 4 bases, with 13 bases separating them. This CDR3 contains 13 residues. The CDR3 protein is CASSPGPSYEQYF. The CDR3 DNA reads TGTGCCAGCAGCCCAGGGCCGAGTTACGAGCAGTACTTC.